Listed here are 19 T cell receptor beta chains from one sample, sequenced in a study of blood T cell repertoires in COVID-19. The method was immunoSEQ multiplex PCR; TCRdb's version includes in-frame clones alone and lacks a portion of them. The top ten clones hold 3.5% to 4% of a sample with a few hundred thousand clones, 80% to 90% of them seen once. The material sequenced was PBMCs or T cells enriched from blood (not recorded which). The source of these receptors is a woman aged 40 to 55 with acute COVID-19.

The chain links TRBV5-1 to TRBJ1-4; D possibly corresponds to TRBD1 (6 bases). From germline, CDR1 is SGHRS and CDR2 YFSETQ. Trimming removed 2 bases from V and 8 bases from J, with 7 bases in between. The CDR3 is 12 residues long. The CDR3 DNA reads as TGCGCCAGCAGCTTCGACAGGGAAAAACTGTTTTTT. Translating gives CASSFDREKLFF.

The rearrangement joins TRBV4-1 to TRBJ2-7, with 7 nucleotides matching TRBD2. The CDR3 runs to 16 residues. J was trimmed by 0 bases and V by 4 bases; bases with no gene match: 9. From germline, CDR1 is MGHRA and CDR2 YSYEKL. The CDR3 nucleotides read TGCGCCAGCAGCCCGTCCGGATCTAGCGGCTCCTACGAGCAGTACTTC. This gives the protein CASSPSGSSGSYEQYF.

The chain uses TRBV5-4 and TRBJ2-1, with 9 positions matching TRBD1. The CDR3 is 20 amino acids. Germline CDR1 SGHNT, CDR2 YYREEE (reference sequence). Unmatched junction bases numbered 13, after V lost 0 bases and J lost 0 bases. CDR3 loop: CASSLAPGQGLPVSYNEQFF. In DNA, the CDR3 is TGTGCCAGCAGCTTGGCCCCGGGACAGGGCTTACCAGTCTCCTACAATGAGCAGTTCTTC.

This sequence joins TRBV7-3 and TRBJ2-2; D possibly corresponds to TRBD1 (6 bases). The CDR3 is made up of 19 amino acids. Germline-derived CDR1 and CDR2 are SGHTA and FQGTGA. Trimming removed 5 bases at V and 5 bases at J, with 27 bases between. DNA for the CDR3: TGTGCCAGCAGCCCCCGCCCCTTGAGGACAGTACGGAGGACCGGGGAGCTGTTTTTT. Amino acids: CASSPRPLRTVRRTGELFF.

The CDR3 nucleotides read TGCGCCAGCAGTGATGGGGTACAGGGGCAAGAGACCCAGTACTTC. Its translation is CASSDGVQGQETQYF. J is TRBJ2-5 and V is TRBV10-1, with 7 bases identical to TRBD1. Looked up from germline, CDR1 is WNHNN and CDR2 is SYGVQD (reference sequence). The V gene end was trimmed by 3 bases and the J gene end by 2 bases; junction bases not matched to a gene: 6. The CDR3 length is 15 residues.

CDR3 in amino acids: CASSNRRLADFVQYF. The DNA of the CDR3 is TGTGCCAGCAGCAACCGAAGACTAGCGGACTTTGTGCAGTACTTC. The chain combines TRBV5-6 with TRBJ2-7; 9 bases agree with TRBD2. There are 15 residues in the CDR3. Germline V gene lookup returns CDR1 SGHDT and CDR2 YYEEEE. J gave up 9 bases and V 4 bases, and 14 bases lay outside the gene matches.

This rearrangement joins TRBV2 to TRBJ2-1, with 9 bases fitting TRBD1. Germline V lookup: CDR1 SNHLY, CDR2 FYNNEI. Unmatched junction bases numbered 6, after V lost 0 bases and J lost 15 bases. There are 13 residues in the CDR3. DNA for the CDR3: TGTGCCAGCAGTGAAGCTAGGACAGGGGATCCGTTCTTC. Its translation: CASSEARTGDPFF.

CDR3 region: CASSKDTNEKLFF. In nucleotides, the CDR3 is TGCGCCAGCAGTAAGGACACGAATGAAAAACTGTTTTTT. This rearrangement joins TRBV5-1 to TRBJ1-4; D may be TRBD1 (5 bases). V lost 5 bases and J 5 bases, leaving 10 bases between the germline ends. CDR1 is SGHRS, CDR2 YFSETQ, per germline. The CDR3 loop spans 13 amino acids.

The chain employs TRBV9 and TRBJ2-7; no definite D call. The CDR3 has 15 amino acids. Trimming removed 0 bases at V and 0 bases at J, with 10 bases between. Germline V gene data show CDR1 as SGDLS and CDR2 as YYNGEE. The CDR3 loop is CASSVAPSSSYEQYF. DNA of the CDR3: TGTGCCAGCAGCGTAGCTCCATCTAGCTCCTACGAGCAGTACTTC.

A word on this clone: In the same sample, other DNA sequences code for this CDR3. The chain has TRBV18 and TRBJ2-7, with TRBD1 identical over 7 bases. This CDR3 contains 13 residues. V lost 3 bases and J lost 2; bases outside the gene matches: 1. Germline V gene data show CDR1 as KGHSH and CDR2 as LQKENI. The CDR3 spells CASSPTGAYEQYF. CDR3 DNA: TGTGCCAGCTCACCTACAGGGGCCTACGAGCAGTACTTC.

V is TRBV6-5 and J is TRBJ2-2, with D perhaps TRBD1 (6 bases). Trimming pared 8 bases from V and 9 bases from J, leaving 22 bases between. Germline-derived CDR1 and CDR2 are MNHEY and SVGAGI. This CDR3 is 15 amino acids long. The chain's CDR3 is CASGRQVTVIRELFF. CDR3 coding DNA: TGTGCCAGCGGGAGACAGGTTACAGTGATCCGGGAGCTGTTTTTT.

The chain uses TRBV5-1 and TRBJ2-7; 7 positions agree with TRBD1. The CDR3 is 15 residues long. CDR1 is SGHRS, CDR2 YFSETQ, per germline. V shed 5 bases, J shed 1 base, and the junction held 9 bases outside the gene matches. The CDR3 here is CASSVTGQDSYEQYF. DNA for the CDR3: TGCGCCAGCAGTGTCACCGGACAGGATTCCTACGAGCAGTACTTC.

The chain carries TRBV28 and TRBJ1-2; 9 nucleotides match TRBD1. V lost 5 bases, J lost 4 bases, and 8 bases stayed unmatched. The CDR3 extends over 15 amino acids. CDR1 is MDHEN and CDR2 is SYDVKM in the germline V gene. CDR3 residues: CASSLSGTGSYGYTF. The CDR3 DNA is TGTGCCAGCAGTCTCTCTGGGACAGGGAGCTATGGCTACACCTTC.

The chain couples TRBV11-2 to TRBJ1-6; the D gene is possibly TRBD1 (5 bases). The CDR3 has 16 amino acids. V shed 0 bases and J shed 9 bases, with 15 bases lying between them. Germline V gene lookup returns CDR1 SGHAT and CDR2 FQNNGV. This CDR3 is CASSLDGGVGGSPLHF. The DNA of the CDR3 is TGTGCCAGCAGCTTAGATGGGGGTGTCGGGGGTTCACCCCTCCACTTT.

The chain uses TRBV4-3 and TRBJ2-2, with D perhaps matching TRBD1 (6 bases). CDR1 and CDR2 from the germline V gene are LGHNA and YSLEER. The CDR3 is made up of 18 amino acids. V was shortened by 2 bases and J by 1 base, with 17 bases between the two germline ends. The CDR3 nucleotides read TGCGCCAGCAGCCAAACCTTGGCAGGGGCGGGGAACACCGGGGAGCTGTTTTTT. Amino acids: CASSQTLAGAGNTGELFF.

V gene TRBV30 combines with J gene TRBJ1-3, with TRBD1 identical over 10 bases. CDR1 is GTSNPN, CDR2 SVGIG, per germline (reference sequence). The V segment lost 5 bases and the J segment 11 bases; nucleotides outside the gene matches: 9. CDR3 length equals 13 residues. CDR3 in DNA: TGTGCCTGGTCGAATGGACAGGGGGGCTCCATATATTTT. It translates to CAWSNGQGGSIYF. Full variable domain (outside the CDR3, taken from reference TRBV30 and TRBJ1-3): SQTIHQWPATLVQPVGSPLSLECTVEGTSNPNLYWYRQAAGRGLQLLFYSVGIGQISSEVPQNLSASRPQDRQFILSSKKLLLSDSGFYLCAWSNGQGGSIYFGEGSWLTVV.

The chain uses TRBV28 and TRBJ2-7, with a weak D call TRBD2 (6 bases). This CDR3 is built from 15 residues. Germline assignment: CDR1 MDHEN and CDR2 SYDVKM. The V end was cut by 2 bases, the J end by 0 bases, with 11 bases between. CDR3 residues: CASSLGTRSSYEQYF. The DNA of the CDR3 is TGTGCCAGCAGTTTAGGGACTCGAAGCTCCTACGAGCAGTACTTC.

In DNA form, the CDR3 reads TGTGCCAGCAGTCCACTAGCTTCATACAATGAGCAGTTCTTC. The encoded protein is CASSPLASYNEQFF. The chain employs TRBV27 and TRBJ2-1, with a weak D call TRBD2 (6 bases). CDR3 length: 14 amino acids. The germline V and J ends were trimmed by 5 bases and 4 bases, with 12 bases remaining between them. The germline CDR1 and CDR2 sequences are MNHEY and SMNVEV (reference sequence).

The chain links TRBV5-8 to TRBJ2-1; TRBD2 agrees at 12 bases. The CDR3 consists of 14 residues. The trim removed 0 bases at V and 9 bases at J, leaving 1 base unmatched. Germline CDR1 SGHTS, CDR2 YDEGEE. The CDR3 bases are TGTGCCAGCAGCTTGGGACTAGCGGGAGCTGAGCAGTTCTTC. This translates into CASSLGLAGAEQFF. The full variable domain, its missing parts supplied by reference TRBV5-8 and TRBJ2-1, is EAGVTQSPTHLIKTRGQQATLRCSPISGHTSVYWYQQALGLGLQFLLWYDEGEERNRGNFPPRFSGRQFPNYSSELNVNALELEDSALYLCASSLGLAGAEQFFGPGTRLTVL.